The T cell receptor beta chain under discussion was sequenced for a study of T cell changes during pregnancy in multiple sclerosis. TCRdb keeps only in-frame clones here, not all; method: immunoSEQ multiplex PCR. The table records about 110,000 clones, just under 95% of them present only once. Germline V CDR1 and CDR2: SQVTM, ANQGSEA. This CDR3 contains 13 residues. Trimming cost V 6 bases and J 0 bases, with 11 bases left between them. The specimen comprised peripheral blood, sampled in the third trimester of pregnancy. The chain combines TRBV29-1 with TRBJ1-1; D is perhaps TRBD1 (5 bases). The origin of this receptor is a female donor in good health, enrolled as a control in a pregnancy study. CDR3 nucleotide sequence: TGCAGCGTGCGACAGTCCATGAACACTGAAGCTTTCTTT. Amino acid sequence: CSVRQSMNTEAFF. Using reference TRBV29-1 and TRBJ1-1 for the parts outside the CDR3, the full variable domain is SAVISQKPSRDICQRGTSLTIQCQVDSQVTMMFWYRQQPGQSLTLIATANQGSEATYESGFVIDKFPISRPNLTFSTLTVSNMSPEDSSIYLCSVRQSMNTEAFFGQGTRLTVV.